This T cell receptor beta chain was recovered during a study of regulatory dendritic cells for organ transplantation. Whole-study context: Monocytes received vitamin D3 on days 0 and 4, IL-10 on day 4. LPS was added to dendritic cell cultures on day 6.

Sequencing used immunoSEQ multiplex PCR; TCRdb keeps in-frame clones, though not all of them. Found here are around 4,000 clones, 70% to 75% of them singletons; the top ten hold 20% to 25%. Allogeneic regulatory or mature dendritic cells were co-cultured for less than 6 days with CFSE-labeled sorted T cells at 1:10. Memory T cells were CD45RO+, naive were CD45RA+, sorted by FACS. Germline lookup yields CDR1 MRHNA and CDR2 SNTAGT. This CDR3 has 13 residues. V gave up 4 bases and J gave up 3 bases, with 6 bases separating them. This clone was observed a handful of times. What it binds is unknown. The V call is TRBV6-4, the J call TRBJ2-2; D remains ambiguous. The clonotype was recovered from a human donor in good health. Sequenced material: memory CD8+ T cells from blood cultured with dendritic cells. Subset here: CD45RO+ memory T cells. The CDR3 spells CASSAADTGELFF. The CDR3 nucleotides read TGTGCCAGCAGTGCGGCAGACACCGGGGAGCTGTTTTTT.